This entry lists 27 T cell receptor beta chains sequenced from one sample in a study of neoadjuvant nivolumab and ipilimumab in lung cancer. The protocol was immunoSEQ multiplex PCR, while the TCRdb copy is restricted to in-frame clones and leaves out a portion. Of around 7,700 clones listed, about 76% are singletons. Sequencing used adjacent normal lung tissue, obtained after neoadjuvant nivolumab, alone or with ipilimumab, at or shortly before surgery. Receptor source: an adult with non-small cell lung cancer.

J is TRBJ2-1 and V is TRBV5-8; D possibly corresponds to TRBD2 (6 bases). Germline lookup yields CDR1 SGHTS and CDR2 YDEGEE. Trimming took off 5 bases at V and 7 bases at J, with 13 bases between the two ends. There are 13 residues in the CDR3. CDR3 in amino acids: CASSFGRRNEQFF. The CDR3 bases are TGTGCCAGCAGTTTTGGGAGGAGGAATGAGCAGTTCTTC. Full variable domain (rest looked up from reference TRBV5-8 and TRBJ2-1): EAGVTQSPTHLIKTRGQQATLRCSPISGHTSVYWYQQALGLGLQFLLWYDEGEERNRGNFPPRFSGRQFPNYSSELNVNALELEDSALYLCASSFGRRNEQFFGPGTRLTVL.

The chain recombines TRBV5-1 with TRBJ1-1; unclear D gene. This CDR3 comprises 13 residues. Looked up from germline, CDR1 is SGHRS and CDR2 is YFSETQ. The ends were cut back, 1 base at V and 3 bases at J, with 7 bases in the middle. The CDR3 region has the DNA TGCGCCAGCAGCTTGCGAGGGTACACTGAAGCTTTCTTT. It yields the protein CASSLRGYTEAFF.

The chain carries TRBV14 and TRBJ2-2; a weak D match, TRBD2 (6 bases). Germline assignment: CDR1 SGHDN and CDR2 FVKESK. CDR3 length: 16 residues. V was clipped by 2 bases and J by 7 bases, with 17 bases between them. The CDR3 spells CASSQIRGRFVGELFF. The CDR3 DNA reads TGTGCCAGCAGCCAAATTCGGGGGAGATTCGTCGGGGAGCTGTTTTTT.

This chain joins TRBV6-5 and TRBJ2-7; the D gene could be TRBD1 or TRBD2 (6 bases each). The germline V gene has CDR1 MNHEY and CDR2 SVGAGI. Trimming shortened V by 5 bases and J by 1 base, and 15 bases separated the two germline ends. This CDR3 comprises 15 residues. CDR3 residues: CASSPFRGPSYEQYF. The CDR3 region has the DNA TGTGCCAGCAGTCCCTTTCGGGGGCCGTCCTACGAGCAGTACTTC.

This clone was seen a handful of times. This sequence joins TRBV6-6 and TRBJ2-7; 8 bases are a match to TRBD1. This CDR3 spans 14 amino acids. Germline V gene sequence: CDR1 MNHNY, CDR2 SVGAGI (reference sequence). V was pared by 4 bases and J by 1 base, with 3 bases of the junction left unmatched. CDR3 nucleotide sequence: TGTGCCAGCAGTTGGACAGGGAGGTCCTACGAGCAGTACTTC. This gives the protein CASSWTGRSYEQYF.

This chain uses TRBV18 with TRBJ1-5; no reliable D call. The germline V gene has CDR1 KGHSH and CDR2 LQKENI. The length of the CDR3 is 14 residues. V lost 5 bases and J 4 bases, leaving 12 bases between the germline ends. The CDR3 loop is CASSVARGNQPQHF. CDR3 sequence (DNA): TGTGCCAGCTCAGTAGCGCGTGGGAATCAGCCCCAGCATTTT.

CDR3: CASSLTGLGYGYTF. The DNA of the CDR3 is TGTGCCAGCAGCTTGACAGGGCTCGGCTATGGCTACACCTTC. The chain employs TRBV7-9 and TRBJ1-2; 7 bases align to TRBD1. Germline V gene data show CDR1 as SEHNR and CDR2 as FQNEAQ (reference sequence). The V segment lost 3 bases and the J segment 4 bases; nucleotides outside the gene matches: 5. The CDR3 is 14 amino acids.

The chain couples TRBV30 to TRBJ1-1; weak D call: TRBD1 (5 bases). Germline V gives CDR1 GTSNPN, CDR2 SVGIG (reference sequence). V dropped 5 bases and J dropped 1 base, with 5 bases sitting between them. The CDR3 length is 11 residues. CDR3 sequence (DNA): TGTGCCTGGGGGGGGAACACTGAAGCTTTCTTT. This codes for CAWGGNTEAFF.

The V and J genes are TRBV10-2 and TRBJ2-3; 11 nucleotides align to TRBD2. V shed 0 bases and J 4 bases; nucleotides not matched to a gene: 6. The CDR3 contains 17 residues. Germline values: CDR1 WSHSY, CDR2 SAAADI. The CDR3 DNA reads as TGCGCCAGCAGTGAGTCGAAGGTAGCGGGGGGGGCAGATACGCAGTATTTT. It specifies CASSESKVAGGADTQYF.

The J gene is TRBJ2-7, the V gene TRBV7-9; TRBD1 matches 7 bases. CDR1 and CDR2 (germline): SEHNR, FQNEAQ (reference sequence). The CDR3 contains 14 residues. The V gene end was trimmed by 3 bases and the J gene end by 2 bases; junction bases not matched to a gene: 4. This CDR3 is CASSFLDRPYEQYF. The CDR3 DNA reads as TGTGCCAGCAGCTTCCTGGACAGGCCCTACGAGCAGTACTTC.

This rearrangement joins TRBV27 to TRBJ2-2; 7 bases agree with TRBD1. Germline V gives CDR1 MNHEY, CDR2 SMNVEV (reference sequence). This CDR3 is 15 amino acids long. V lost 10 bases and J lost 0; bases outside the gene matches: 8. The CDR3 sequence: CATHLTGTNTGELFF. CDR3 sequence (DNA): TGTGCCACCCACCTGACAGGGACGAACACCGGGGAGCTGTTTTTT.

This clone occurred a few times. The chain has TRBV5-1 and TRBJ1-2; 7 bases are a match to TRBD1. This CDR3 comprises 15 residues. J lost 6 bases, V lost 2 bases, and 10 bases had no gene match. Germline assignment: CDR1 SGHRS and CDR2 YFSETQ. CDR3 sequence: CASSFGEGARNGYTF. The CDR3, as DNA: TGCGCCAGCAGCTTCGGCGAGGGGGCGCGAAATGGCTACACCTTC.

The chain is built from TRBV5-4 and TRBJ1-5, with a weak D call TRBD1 (5 bases). V was shortened by 0 bases and J by 3 bases, with 10 bases between the two germline ends. This CDR3 contains 15 residues. In germline, CDR1 is SGHNT, CDR2 YYREEE (reference sequence). The CDR3 loop is CASSLGAGPNQPQHF. CDR3 bases: TGTGCCAGCAGCTTGGGCGCGGGGCCCAATCAGCCCCAGCATTTT. The whole variable domain, filled in from reference TRBV5-4 and TRBJ1-5, reads ETGVTQSPTHLIKTRGQQVTLRCSSQSGHNTVSWYQQALGQGPQFIFQYYREEENGRGNFPPRFSGLQFPNYSSELNVNALELDDSALYLCASSLGAGPNQPQHFGDGTRLSIL.

The chain recombines TRBV9 with TRBJ1-6; D is ambiguous. From germline, CDR1 is SGDLS and CDR2 YYNGEE. This CDR3 is built from 14 residues. V gave up 3 bases and J gave up 8 bases, with 12 bases separating them. The CDR3 DNA is TGTGCCAGCAGCGAAGGGCCGATGGATTCACCCCTCCACTTT. Encoded protein: CASSEGPMDSPLHF. Supplemented by reference TRBV9 and TRBJ1-6, the full variable domain reads DSGVTQTPKHLITATGQRVTLRCSPRSGDLSVYWYQQSLDQGLQFLIQYYNGEERAKGNILERFSAQQFPDLHSELNLSSLELGDSALYFCASSEGPMDSPLHFGNGTRLTVT.

This clone occurred once. The chain carries TRBV6-1 and TRBJ2-7, with 8 bases identical to TRBD1. J was trimmed by 0 bases and V by 3 bases; bases with no gene match: 7. Germline V gives CDR1 MNHNS, CDR2 SASEGT. The CDR3 has 16 amino acids. CDR3 in DNA: TGTGCCAGCAGTGATGAGGGACAGGTCCTCTCCTACGAGCAGTACTTC. This translates into CASSDEGQVLSYEQYF.

This clone has just a few counts. V is TRBV7-9 and J is TRBJ2-7; 10 bases line up with TRBD1. This CDR3 comprises 15 residues. V dropped 4 bases and J dropped 5; count of bases not matched to a gene: 8. In germline, CDR1 is SEHNR, CDR2 FQNEAQ (reference sequence). CDR3 region: CASSSPGQGIHEQYF. The CDR3 DNA reads as TGTGCCAGCAGCTCACCGGGACAGGGGATCCACGAGCAGTACTTC.

This clone appeared a single time. The chain joins TRBV7-3 to TRBJ1-1, with D unclear. V was trimmed by 3 bases and J by 0 bases, leaving 5 bases between them. This CDR3 has 13 amino acids. Germline V gives CDR1 SGHTA, CDR2 FQGTGA. The CDR3 spells CASSFDMNTEAFF. The DNA for the CDR3 is TGTGCCAGCAGCTTTGATATGAACACTGAAGCTTTCTTT.

The CDR3 protein is CASSQEDQLAGGATQFF. CDR3 bases: TGCGCCAGCAGCCAAGAGGATCAATTAGCGGGGGGAGCTACCCAGTTCTTC. V and J are TRBV4-1 and TRBJ2-1, with 10 bases matching TRBD2. Looked up from germline, CDR1 is MGHRA and CDR2 is YSYEKL. There are 17 residues in the CDR3. V was clipped by 0 bases and J by 13 bases; unmatched bases: 15.

In this sample, this clone turned up once. V gene TRBV5-5 combines with J gene TRBJ2-5; D might be TRBD1 (7 bases). V was trimmed by 4 bases and J by 7 bases, leaving 14 bases between them. Germline assignment: CDR1 SGHKS and CDR2 YYEKEE (reference sequence). The CDR3 totals 13 residues. In DNA, the CDR3 is TGTGCCAGCAGCCTAAGCCAGGGGGGGACCCAGTACTTC. Protein product: CASSLSQGGTQYF.

This chain connects TRBV6-1 to TRBJ1-6, with D maybe TRBD1 (5 bases). The germline V gene has CDR1 MNHNS and CDR2 SASEGT. Trimming removed 6 bases from V and 13 bases from J, with 13 bases in between. The CDR3 covers 12 residues. CDR3 nucleotides: TGTGCCAGCAGGGGACCAGTCTCGCCCCTCCACTTT. Translated: CASRGPVSPLHF.

The chain joins TRBV10-3 to TRBJ2-1, with TRBD1 matching 9 bases. V gave up 6 bases and J gave up 1 base; unmatched junction bases: 10. This CDR3 has 17 residues. CDR1 and CDR2 (germline): ENHRY, SYGVKD. CDR3 in amino acids: CAIRASVGTGSYNEQFF. The DNA of the CDR3 is TGTGCCATCAGGGCCTCCGTCGGGACAGGGTCCTACAATGAGCAGTTCTTC.

The J gene is TRBJ1-2, the V gene TRBV7-9; no clear D. V lost 1 base to trimming and J lost 7 bases, with 16 bases between them. The CDR3 runs to 15 residues. Germline V lookup: CDR1 SEHNR, CDR2 FQNEAQ (reference sequence). CDR3 loop: CASSLGRRLDLGYTF. The CDR3 nucleotides read TGTGCCAGCAGCTTAGGTCGCAGGCTTGATCTTGGCTACACCTTC.

This clone was seen only once. The rearrangement uses TRBV10-3 and TRBJ2-7, with TRBD1 identical over 11 bases. The CDR3 consists of 15 residues. Losses at the gene ends were 5 bases for V and 4 bases for J; bases not matched to a gene: 7. From germline, CDR1 is ENHRY and CDR2 SYGVKD. The CDR3 DNA follows: TGTGCCATCAGTTCAGGGACAGGGGGGGGATACGAGCAGTACTTC. Its protein is CAISSGTGGGYEQYF.

This clone came up a few times. The chain recombines TRBV6-5 with TRBJ2-1; TRBD1 is a possible D gene (5 bases). Germline-derived CDR1 and CDR2 are MNHEY and SVGAGI. V was clipped by 0 bases and J by 8 bases, with 11 bases between them. The CDR3 totals 14 residues. The CDR3 sequence is CASSYSQGWDEQFF. The CDR3 nucleotides are TGTGCCAGCAGTTACTCCCAGGGTTGGGATGAGCAGTTCTTC.

This clone was seen only a few times. The V call is TRBV10-1, the J call TRBJ1-5, with D unresolved. V gave up 2 bases and J gave up 0 bases, with 17 bases separating them. This CDR3 has 18 residues. CDR1 WNHNN and CDR2 SYGVQD come from the germline V gene (reference sequence). The CDR3 protein is CASSELFRQVHSNQPQHF. The CDR3 nucleotides are TGCGCCAGCAGTGAGCTGTTTCGGCAGGTCCATAGCAATCAGCCCCAGCATTTT.

This sequence joins TRBV6-6 and TRBJ2-6, with D unclear. CDR1 is MNHNY, CDR2 SVGAGI, per germline (reference sequence). Trimming removed 6 bases at V and 4 bases at J, with 10 bases between. The CDR3 runs 14 residues. In DNA form, the CDR3 reads TGTGCCAGCAGCGTCCTCGGGGGGGCCAACGTCCTGACTTTC. Translation: CASSVLGGANVLTF.

The chain joins TRBV14 to TRBJ2-7; D could derive from TRBD1 or TRBD2 (5 bases each). The V gene lost 2 bases and the J gene lost 5 bases, with 13 bases spanning the gap. The CDR3 extends over 14 amino acids. The V gene's germline CDR1 is SGHDN and CDR2 FVKESK. CDR3 nucleotide sequence: TGTGCCAGCAGCCAATTGGGGGTTGTCAACGAGCAGTACTTC. It codes for CASSQLGVVNEQYF.